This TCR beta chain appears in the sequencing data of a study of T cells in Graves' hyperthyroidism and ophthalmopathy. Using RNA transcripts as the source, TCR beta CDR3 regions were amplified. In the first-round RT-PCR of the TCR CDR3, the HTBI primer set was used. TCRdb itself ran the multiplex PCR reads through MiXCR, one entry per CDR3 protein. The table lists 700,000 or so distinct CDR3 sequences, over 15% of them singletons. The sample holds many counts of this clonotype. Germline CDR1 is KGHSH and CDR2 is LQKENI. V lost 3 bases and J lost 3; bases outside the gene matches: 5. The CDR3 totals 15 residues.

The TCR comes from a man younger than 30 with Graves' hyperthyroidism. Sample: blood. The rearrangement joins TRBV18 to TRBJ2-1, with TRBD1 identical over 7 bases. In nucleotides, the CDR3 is TGTGCCAGCTCACCGGGACAGACCTACTACAATGAGCAGTTCTTC. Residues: CASSPGQTYYNEQFF.